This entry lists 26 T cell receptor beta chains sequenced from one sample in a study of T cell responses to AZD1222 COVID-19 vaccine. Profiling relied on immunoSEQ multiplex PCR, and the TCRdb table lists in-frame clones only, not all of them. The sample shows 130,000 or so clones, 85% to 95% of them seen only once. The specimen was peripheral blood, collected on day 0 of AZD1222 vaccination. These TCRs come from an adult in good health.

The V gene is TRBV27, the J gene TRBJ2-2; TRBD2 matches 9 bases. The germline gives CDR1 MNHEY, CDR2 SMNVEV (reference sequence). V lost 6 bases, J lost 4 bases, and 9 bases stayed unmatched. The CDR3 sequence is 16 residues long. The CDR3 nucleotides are TGTGCCAGCAGACCACTTAGCGGGAGCGTCACCGGGGAGCTGTTTTTT. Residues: CASRPLSGSVTGELFF.

DNA for the CDR3: TGTGCCAGCAGTTACGCGGGGGGCGGGGATTCCTACGAGCAGTACTTC. Translated: CASSYAGGGDSYEQYF. The chain has TRBV6-5 and TRBJ2-7, with 8 bases fitting TRBD2. The J segment lost 1 base and the V segment lost 2 bases, leaving 7 bases of the junction unmatched. The CDR3 consists of 16 residues. Germline-derived CDR1 and CDR2 are MNHEY and SVGAGI.

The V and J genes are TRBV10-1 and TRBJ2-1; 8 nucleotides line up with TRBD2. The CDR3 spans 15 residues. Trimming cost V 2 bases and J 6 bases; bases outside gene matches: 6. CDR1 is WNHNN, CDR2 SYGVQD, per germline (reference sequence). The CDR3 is CASSERLAGRNEQFF. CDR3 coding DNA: TGCGCCAGCAGTGAGCGTCTAGCGGGCCGCAATGAGCAGTTCTTC.

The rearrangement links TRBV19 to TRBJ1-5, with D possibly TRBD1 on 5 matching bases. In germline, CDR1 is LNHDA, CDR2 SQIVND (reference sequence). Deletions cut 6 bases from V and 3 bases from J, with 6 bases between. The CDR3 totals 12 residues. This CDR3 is CASRTANQPQHF. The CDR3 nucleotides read TGTGCCAGTAGGACAGCCAATCAGCCCCAGCATTTT.

The chain's CDR3 is CASTLGGKEQYF. The CDR3 region has the DNA TGTGCCAGCACCCTAGGAGGGAAGGAGCAGTACTTC. The chain recombines TRBV11-2 with TRBJ2-7; maybe TRBD2 (6 bases). The CDR3 is made up of 12 amino acids. Germline values: CDR1 SGHAT, CDR2 FQNNGV. Trimming took 7 bases from V and 7 from J, leaving 14 bases between them.

For the CDR3, the DNA is TGTGCCATCAGGGACAGGGGGTCGGGAAACACCATATATTTT. Its translation is CAIRDRGSGNTIYF. The chain carries TRBV10-3 and TRBJ1-3, with 10 bases identical to TRBD1. The CDR3 is 14 amino acids. Per germline, CDR1 ENHRY and CDR2 SYGVKD. After removal of 6 bases from V and 4 bases from J, the junction contained 3 bases not matched to a gene.

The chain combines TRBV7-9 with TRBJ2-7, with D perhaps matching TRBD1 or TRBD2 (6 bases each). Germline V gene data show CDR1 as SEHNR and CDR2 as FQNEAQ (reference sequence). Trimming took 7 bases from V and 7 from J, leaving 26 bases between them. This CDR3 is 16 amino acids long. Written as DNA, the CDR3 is TGTGCCAGCACCCGATTTGATGATGTCAGGGGAGGAGAGCAGTACTTC. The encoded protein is CASTRFDDVRGGEQYF.

The CDR3 coding sequence is TGTGCCAGCAGCCAAGGAGGGGGTCCGAATGAAAAACTGTTTTTT. It yields the protein CASSQGGGPNEKLFF. This chain uses TRBV7-2 with TRBJ1-4, with a weak D call TRBD1 (6 bases). Germline V gene lookup returns CDR1 SGHTA and CDR2 FQGNSA. The CDR3 spans 15 residues. Trimming left V 5 bases short and J 5 bases short, with 15 bases between.

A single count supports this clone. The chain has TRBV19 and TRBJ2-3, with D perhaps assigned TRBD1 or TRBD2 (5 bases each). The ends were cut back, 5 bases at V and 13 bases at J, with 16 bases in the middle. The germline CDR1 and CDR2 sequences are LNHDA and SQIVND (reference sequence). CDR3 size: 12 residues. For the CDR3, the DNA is TGTGCCAGTAGTCCCCCTGGGGGTAGGAAGTATTTT. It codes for CASSPPGGRKYF.

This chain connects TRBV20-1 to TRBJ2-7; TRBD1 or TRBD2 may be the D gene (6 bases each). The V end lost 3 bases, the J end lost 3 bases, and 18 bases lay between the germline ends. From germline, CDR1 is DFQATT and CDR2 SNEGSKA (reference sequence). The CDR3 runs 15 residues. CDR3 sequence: CSASHTGGGNYEQYF. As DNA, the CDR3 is TGCAGTGCTAGTCACACCGGAGGGGGGAACTACGAGCAGTACTTC.

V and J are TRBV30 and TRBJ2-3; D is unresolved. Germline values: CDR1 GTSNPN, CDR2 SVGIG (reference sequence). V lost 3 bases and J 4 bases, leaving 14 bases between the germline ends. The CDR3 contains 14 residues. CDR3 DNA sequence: TGTGCCTGGAGATACCCGTTGGGGTCAGATACGCAGTATTTT. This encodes CAWRYPLGSDTQYF.

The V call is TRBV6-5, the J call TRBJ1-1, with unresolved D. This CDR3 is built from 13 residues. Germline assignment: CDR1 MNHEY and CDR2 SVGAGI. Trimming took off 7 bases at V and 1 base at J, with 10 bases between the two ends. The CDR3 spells CASTPNRNTEAFF. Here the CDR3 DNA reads TGTGCCAGCACCCCAAACAGGAACACTGAAGCTTTCTTT.

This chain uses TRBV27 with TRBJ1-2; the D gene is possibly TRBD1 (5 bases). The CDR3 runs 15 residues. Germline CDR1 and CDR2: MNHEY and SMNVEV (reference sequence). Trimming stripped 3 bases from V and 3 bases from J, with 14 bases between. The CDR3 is CASSLFAGWDYGYTF. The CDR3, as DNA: TGTGCCAGCAGTTTGTTCGCAGGGTGGGACTATGGCTACACCTTC.

In nucleotides, the CDR3 is TGTGCCAGCAGCTTAGGGGTTGGTGAATTGAACACTGAAGCTTTCTTT. Residues: CASSLGVGELNTEAFF. The chain uses TRBV7-9 and TRBJ1-1; D not certain. The CDR3 loop spans 16 amino acids. Germline CDR1 and CDR2: SEHNR and FQNEAQ (reference sequence). Trimming pared 1 base from V and 0 bases from J, leaving 12 bases between.

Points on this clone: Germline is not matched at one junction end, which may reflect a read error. The CDR3 bases are TGCGCCAGCAGCGACGCAGGGGTACCTTTAGGCTTT. Translating gives CASSDAGVPLGF. V is TRBV5-1 and J is TRBJ2-3; possibly TRBD1 for D (6 bases). Germline CDR1 SGHRS, CDR2 YFSETQ. This CDR3 comprises 12 residues.

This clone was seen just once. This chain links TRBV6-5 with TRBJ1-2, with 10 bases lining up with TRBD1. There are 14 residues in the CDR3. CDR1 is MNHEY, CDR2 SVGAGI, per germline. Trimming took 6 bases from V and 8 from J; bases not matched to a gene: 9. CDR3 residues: CASSTLTDRGGYTF. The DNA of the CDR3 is TGTGCCAGCAGCACACTGACGGACAGGGGGGGCTACACCTTC.

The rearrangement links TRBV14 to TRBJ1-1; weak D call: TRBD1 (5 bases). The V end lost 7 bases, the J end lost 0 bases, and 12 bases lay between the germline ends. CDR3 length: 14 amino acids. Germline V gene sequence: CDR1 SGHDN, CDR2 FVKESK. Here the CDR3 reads CASNSRDMNTEAFF. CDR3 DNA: TGTGCCAGCAACTCCAGGGATATGAACACTGAAGCTTTCTTT.

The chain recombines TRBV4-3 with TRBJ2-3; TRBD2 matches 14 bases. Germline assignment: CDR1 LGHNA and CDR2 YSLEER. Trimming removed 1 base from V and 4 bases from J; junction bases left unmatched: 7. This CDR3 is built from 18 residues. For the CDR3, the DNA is TGCGCCAGCAGCCAAGTTGCGACTAGCGGGGGGGCGGCAGATACGCAGTATTTT. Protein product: CASSQVATSGGAADTQYF.

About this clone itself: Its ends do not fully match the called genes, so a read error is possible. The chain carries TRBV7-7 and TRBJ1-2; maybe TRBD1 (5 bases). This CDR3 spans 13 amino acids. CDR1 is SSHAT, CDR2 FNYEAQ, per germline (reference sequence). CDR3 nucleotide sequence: TGTGCTAGCAGCACCTTAGGAGGGACCGGCTACACCTTC. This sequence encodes CASSTLGGTGYTF.

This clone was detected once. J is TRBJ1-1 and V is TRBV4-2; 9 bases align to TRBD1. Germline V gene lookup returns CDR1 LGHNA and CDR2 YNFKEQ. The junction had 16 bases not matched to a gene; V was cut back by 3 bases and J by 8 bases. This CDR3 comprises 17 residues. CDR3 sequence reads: CASSQDIHNRGLSEAFF. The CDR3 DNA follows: TGTGCCAGCAGCCAGGATATTCACAACAGGGGGCTATCAGAAGCTTTCTTT.

This CDR3 reads CASSLLRDRGYEQYF. DNA for the CDR3: TGTGCCAGTAGTCTGCTCCGGGACAGGGGCTACGAGCAGTACTTC. The gene calls are TRBV19 and TRBJ2-7, with TRBD1 identical over 10 bases. Germline V gene data show CDR1 as LNHDA and CDR2 as SQIVND (reference sequence). With 5 bases clipped from V and 3 bases from J, the junction kept 7 bases outside the gene matches. The CDR3 extends over 15 amino acids. Full variable domain (remainder filled in from reference TRBV19 and TRBJ2-7): DGGITQSPKYLFRKEGQNVTLSCEQNLNHDAMYWYRQDPGQGLRLIYYSQIVNDFQKGDIAEGYSVSREKKESFPLTVTSAQKNPTAFYLCASSLLRDRGYEQYFGPGTRLTVT.

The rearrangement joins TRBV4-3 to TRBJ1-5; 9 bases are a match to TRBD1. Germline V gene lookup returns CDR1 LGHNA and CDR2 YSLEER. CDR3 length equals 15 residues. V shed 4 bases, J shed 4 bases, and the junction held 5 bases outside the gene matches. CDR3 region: CASSLRQGENQPQHF. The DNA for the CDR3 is TGCGCCAGCAGCCTAAGACAGGGGGAAAATCAGCCCCAGCATTTT.

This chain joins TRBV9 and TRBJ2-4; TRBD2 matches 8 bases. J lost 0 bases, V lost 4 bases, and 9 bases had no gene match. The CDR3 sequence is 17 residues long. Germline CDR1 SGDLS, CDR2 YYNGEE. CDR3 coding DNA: TGTGCCAGCAGCCCAAGCGGGGGCCGCGTAGCCAAAAACATTCAGTACTTC. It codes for CASSPSGGRVAKNIQYF.

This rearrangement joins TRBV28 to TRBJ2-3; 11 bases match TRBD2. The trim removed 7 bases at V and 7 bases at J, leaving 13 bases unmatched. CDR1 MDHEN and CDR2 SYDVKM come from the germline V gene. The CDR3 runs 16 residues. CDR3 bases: TGTGCCAGCACCATCGAGGGACTAGCGGTTGAATATACGCAGTATTTT. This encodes CASTIEGLAVEYTQYF. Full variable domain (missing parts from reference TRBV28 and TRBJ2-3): DVKVTQSSRYLVKRTGEKVFLECVQDMDHENMFWYRQDPGLGLRLIYFSYDVKMKEKGDIPEGYSVSREKKERFSLILESASTNQTSMYLCASTIEGLAVEYTQYFGPGTRLTVL.

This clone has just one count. The CDR3 coding sequence is TGTGCCACCTCGGGGGCCTATGGCTACACCTTC. Translating gives CATSGAYGYTF. The chain recombines TRBV24-1 with TRBJ1-2; possibly TRBD1 for D (6 bases). CDR3 size: 11 residues. The germline V gene encodes CDR1 KGHDR and CDR2 SFDVKD. Trimming took 9 bases from V and 4 from J, leaving 8 bases between them.

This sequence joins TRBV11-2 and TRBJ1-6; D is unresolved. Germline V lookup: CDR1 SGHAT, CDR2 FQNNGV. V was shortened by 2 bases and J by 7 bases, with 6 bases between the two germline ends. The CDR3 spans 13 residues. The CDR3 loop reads CASSLPGNSPLHF. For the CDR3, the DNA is TGTGCCAGCAGCTTACCTGGGAATTCACCCCTCCACTTT. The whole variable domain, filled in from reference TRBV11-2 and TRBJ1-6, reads EAGVAQSPRYKIIEKRQSVAFWCNPISGHATLYWYQQILGQGPKLLIQFQNNGVVDDSQLPKDRFSAERLKGVDSTLKIQPAKLEDSAVYLCASSLPGNSPLHFGNGTRLTVT.